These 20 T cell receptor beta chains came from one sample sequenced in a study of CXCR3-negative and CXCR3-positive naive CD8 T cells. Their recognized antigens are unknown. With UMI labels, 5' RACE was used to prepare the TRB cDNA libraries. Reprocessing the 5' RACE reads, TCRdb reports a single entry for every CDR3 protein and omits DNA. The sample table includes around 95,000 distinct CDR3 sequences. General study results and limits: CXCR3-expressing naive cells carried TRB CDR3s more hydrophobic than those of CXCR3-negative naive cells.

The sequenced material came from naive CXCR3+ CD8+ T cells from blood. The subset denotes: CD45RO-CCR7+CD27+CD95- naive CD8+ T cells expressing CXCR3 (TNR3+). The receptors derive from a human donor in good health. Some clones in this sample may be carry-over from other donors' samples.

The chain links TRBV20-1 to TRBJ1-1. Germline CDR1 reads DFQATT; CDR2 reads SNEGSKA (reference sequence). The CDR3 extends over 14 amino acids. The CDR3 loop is CSAPQGQAVTEAFF.

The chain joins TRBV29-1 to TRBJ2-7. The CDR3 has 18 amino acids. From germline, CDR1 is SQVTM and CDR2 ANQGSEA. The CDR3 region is CSVLLEIAHRYISYEQYF.

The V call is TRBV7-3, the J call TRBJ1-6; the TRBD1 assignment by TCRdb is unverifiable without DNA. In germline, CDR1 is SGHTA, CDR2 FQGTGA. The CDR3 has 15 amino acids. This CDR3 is CASSATGGAGSPLHF.

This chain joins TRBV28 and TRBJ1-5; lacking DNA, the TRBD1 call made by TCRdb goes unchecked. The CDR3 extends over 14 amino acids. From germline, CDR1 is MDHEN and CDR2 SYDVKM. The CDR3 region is CAGLGRGSNQPQHF.

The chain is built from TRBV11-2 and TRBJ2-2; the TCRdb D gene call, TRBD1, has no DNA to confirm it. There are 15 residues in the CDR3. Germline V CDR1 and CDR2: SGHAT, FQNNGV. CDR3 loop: CASSFAGGAPGELFF.

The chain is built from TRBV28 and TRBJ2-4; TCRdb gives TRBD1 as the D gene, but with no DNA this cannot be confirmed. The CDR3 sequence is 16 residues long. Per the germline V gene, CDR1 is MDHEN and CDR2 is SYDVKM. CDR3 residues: CASSLQLASGENIQYF.

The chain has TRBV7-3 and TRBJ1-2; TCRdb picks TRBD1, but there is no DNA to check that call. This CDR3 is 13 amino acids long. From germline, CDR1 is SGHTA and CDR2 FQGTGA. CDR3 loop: CASSSTGSYGYTF.

CDR3: CASSPGGPFGGYGYTF. The chain employs TRBV21-1 and TRBJ1-2; as DNA is missing, the TRBD1 call by TCRdb cannot be tested. TRBV21-1 is marked as a pseudogene. This CDR3 is 16 amino acids long.

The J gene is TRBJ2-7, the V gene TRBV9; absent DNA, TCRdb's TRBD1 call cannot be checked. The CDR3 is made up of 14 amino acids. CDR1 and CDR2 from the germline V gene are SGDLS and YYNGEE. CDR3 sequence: CASSAGRQGYEQYF. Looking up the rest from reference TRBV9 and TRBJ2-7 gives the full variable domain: DSGVTQTPKHLITATGQRVTLRCSPRSGDLSVYWYQQSLDQGLQFLIQYYNGEERAKGNILERFSAQQFPDLHSELNLSSLELGDSALYFCASSAGRQGYEQYFGPGTRLTVT.

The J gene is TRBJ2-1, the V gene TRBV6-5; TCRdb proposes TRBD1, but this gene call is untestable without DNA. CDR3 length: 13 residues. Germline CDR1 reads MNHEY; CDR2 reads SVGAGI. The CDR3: CASTPGPYNEQFF.

The CDR3 is CASSLAGSNQPQHF. The chain employs TRBV12-3 or TRBV12-4 and TRBJ1-5. The CDR3 runs 14 residues.

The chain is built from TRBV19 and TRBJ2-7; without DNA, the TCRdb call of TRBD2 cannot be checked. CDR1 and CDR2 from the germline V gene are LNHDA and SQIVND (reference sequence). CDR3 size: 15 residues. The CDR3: CASSISAGGPYEQYF.

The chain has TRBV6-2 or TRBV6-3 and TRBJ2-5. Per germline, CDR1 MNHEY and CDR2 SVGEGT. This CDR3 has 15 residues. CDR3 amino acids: CASSSYKETQETQYF.

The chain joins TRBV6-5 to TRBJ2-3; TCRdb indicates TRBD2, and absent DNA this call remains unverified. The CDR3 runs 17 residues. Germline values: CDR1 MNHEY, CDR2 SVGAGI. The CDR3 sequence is CASSYSVSGGITDTQYF.

CDR3 sequence: CASSQVPGKQYEQYF. The chain uses TRBV4-1 and TRBJ2-7. This CDR3 comprises 15 residues. The germline V gene encodes CDR1 MGHRA and CDR2 YSYEKL.

CDR3 amino acids: CSATRRDTEAFF. The V call is TRBV20-1, the J call TRBJ1-1. The CDR3 covers 12 residues. Germline CDR1 reads DFQATT; CDR2 reads SNEGSKA (reference sequence).

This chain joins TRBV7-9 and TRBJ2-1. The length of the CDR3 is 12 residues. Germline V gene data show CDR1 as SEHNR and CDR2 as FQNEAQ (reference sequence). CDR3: CASSSLENEQFF.

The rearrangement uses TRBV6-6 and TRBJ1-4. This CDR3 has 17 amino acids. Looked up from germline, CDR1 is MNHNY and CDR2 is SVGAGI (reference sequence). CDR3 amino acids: CASSLFLRPATNEKLFF.

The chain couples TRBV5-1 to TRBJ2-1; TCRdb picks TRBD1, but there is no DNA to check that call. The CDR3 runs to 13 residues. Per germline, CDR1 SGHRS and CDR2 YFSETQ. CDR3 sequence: CASSQTEVNEQFF.

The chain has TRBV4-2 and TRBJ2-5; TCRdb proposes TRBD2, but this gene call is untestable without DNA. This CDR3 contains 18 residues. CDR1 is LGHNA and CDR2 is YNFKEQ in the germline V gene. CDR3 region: CASSLIRPGTIQTETQYF.